This T cell receptor (beta chain) is drawn from a study of vaccination and CD4 T cells after COVID-19 (dated by TCRdb to 2021 to 2024). General notes on the study: Convalescent patients had a positive SARS-CoV-2 result on nasal swab PCR, and of these patients, under ten had mild disease and one had severe disease. Each participant got two doses of either the Pfizer-BioNTech BNT162b2 vaccine (n=8) or the Moderna mRNA-1273 vaccine (n=2). The spike-specific CD4+ TCR repertoire was compared before and after mRNA vaccination in around ten COVID-19 convalescent patients and a few infection-naive healthy vaccine recipients. The time from the second vaccine dose to post-vaccine blood sampling had a median of approximately 72 days and ranged from about 12 to 241 days. Post-COVID blood samples from convalescent patients were collected a median of 101 days after diagnosis, with a range of 35 to 161 days. Overlapping spike peptide pools from SARS-CoV-2 and from the common cold coronaviruses HCoV-NL63, HCoV-OC43 and HCoV-229E were used as culture stimuli. The convalescent cohort included six males and four females, with two Hispanic individuals, seven Caucasians, two Asians and one multiracial person. Control cultures used a CEFX viral epitope pool as positive control, an HIV-1 Nef peptide pool as negative control, or no peptide.

The protocol used for the library was PCR. TCR sequencing of DNA from cultured CD4+ T cells used the Oncomine TCR Beta short-read assay at the Johns Hopkins FTIC core. The QIAamp micro DNA kit was used to extract genomic DNA from the cultured CD4+ T cells. Oncomine TCR Beta libraries from cultured CD4+ T cells were pooled with unique dual indexes and sequenced on an Illumina iSeq 100. The paper's processing steps were these. Non-productive sequences were removed, and CDR3s that did not start with C, did not end with F or W, or were shorter than 7 amino acids were discarded. The MANAFEST web application was used to identify antigen-specific clonotypes by comparing peptide-stimulated wells against reference wells and other culture wells. Positive clones required FDR below 0.05, an odds ratio above 5, and productive frequency above 0.1% in at least two of three replicate wells. A clonotype counted as cross-reactive if it showed significant expansion both in the SARS-CoV-2 spike wells and in at least one common cold coronavirus spike condition. CDR3 homology was assessed with Levenshtein distances (stringdist) and unrooted phylogenetic trees (ape) in R version 3.6.1. TCRdb trimmed public reads at Q25 via fastp, called clones via MiXCR and kept in-frame beta chains. Each record represents a unique CDR3 protein, reported with the most common genes and DNA among its rows. These V and J calls rely on TCRdb rather than the paper's analysis. Across this sample there are roughly 24,000 distinct CDR3 sequences, with about 41% seen only once. 9.5% to 13% of the sample is held by the ten biggest clonotypes.

Concerning this clonotype itself: There is no known antigen for this receptor. Within one base of it there is no much larger clone, and no base qualities were kept.

Taken with the paper, the label for treatment or condition translates to: approximately 11-day PBMC culture with coronavirus spike peptide pools or control peptides (ViraFEST assay). To expand antigen-specific T cells with peptide pools and then pick out the expanded clonotypes through TCR sequencing, the study relied on the ViraFEST assay. The positive SARS-CoV-2 PCR tests of the convalescent patients were dated from March to December 2020, before the Alpha, Beta and Delta variants emerged in the United States. Around 2 million PBMCs per well were cultured in IMDM with approximately 5% human AB serum and 8 to 10 IU/ml IL-2, plus 10 ug/ml peptide pools. On days 3 and 7, half of the culture medium was replaced with fresh IL-2-containing medium. CD4+ T cells were isolated after around 9 days of culture through negative selection using the EasySep CD4+ T cell isolation kit. Ficoll-Paque Plus gradient centrifugation was used to isolate PBMCs from whole blood, and the isolated PBMCs were then either used fresh or cryopreserved at -140C. Culture conditions were generally each tested in triplicate wells.

The germline V gene encodes CDR1 SNHLY and CDR2 FYNNEI. The CDR3 spans 13 residues, from the cysteine through the phenylalanine. Only the CDR3 portion is preserved as DNA: 39 bases, with reading frame beginning at the first base. Trimming at the junction amounts to 0 bases on V and 7 bases on J, and the germline ends lie 9 bases apart. Overall study outcomes, separate from this receptor: Relatively few convalescent patients were included in the study, and early timepoints after natural infection were not analyzed. An increase in the median number of SARS-CoV-2-reactive clonotypes from 21 after infection to 38 after vaccination was observed, but the change was not found to be significant. In convalescent patients, nearly all vaccine-specific clones (304 of 307) were found to be mono-reactive for SARS-CoV-2 spike rather than cross-reactive with common cold coronaviruses. In convalescent patients, a median 86.3% of post-vaccine SARS-CoV-2-reactive clones were detected only after vaccination, suggesting vaccine-specific priming.

The sequence links TRBV2 to TRBJ1-1; no D segment can be confidently identified. The clonotype comes from a human donor who had recovered from COVID-19. The sample was CD4+ T cells from blood, cultured in vitro. The DNA sequence follows: TGTGCCAGCAGTGAAGCAAGCGTGGGTGAAGCTTTCTTT. The translation is CASSEASVGEAFF.